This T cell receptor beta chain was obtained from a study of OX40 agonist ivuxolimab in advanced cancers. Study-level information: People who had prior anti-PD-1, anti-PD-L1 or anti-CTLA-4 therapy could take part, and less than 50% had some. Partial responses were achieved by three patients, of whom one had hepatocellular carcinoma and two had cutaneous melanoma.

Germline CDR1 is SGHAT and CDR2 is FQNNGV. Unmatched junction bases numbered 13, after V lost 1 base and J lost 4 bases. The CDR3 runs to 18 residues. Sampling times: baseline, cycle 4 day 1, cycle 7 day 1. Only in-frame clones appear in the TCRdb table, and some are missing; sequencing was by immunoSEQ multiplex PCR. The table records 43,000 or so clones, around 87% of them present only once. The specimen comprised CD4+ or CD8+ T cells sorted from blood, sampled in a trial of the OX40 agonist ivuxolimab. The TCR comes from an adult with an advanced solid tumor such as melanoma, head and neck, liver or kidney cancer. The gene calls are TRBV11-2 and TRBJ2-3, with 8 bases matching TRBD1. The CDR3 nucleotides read TGTGCCAGCAGCTTAGCCCAGGGGGCGCGAGTTTCCTCAGATACGCAGTATTTT. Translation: CASSLAQGARVSSDTQYF.